This T cell receptor (beta chain) was sequenced in a study of blood T cell repertoires in COVID-19. Overall study context: Samples came from the United States, Italy and Spain, spanning acute and convalescent COVID-19. Sources were T cells, B-cell-depleted T cells, or PBMCs; the material itself was cDNA or gDNA.

As processed by the authors: By means of reference gene primer amplification, nucleated cell counts were estimated. Here immunoSEQ multiplex PCR was the method, and the copy in TCRdb shows in-frame clones only, minus some. V and J calls and clone size follow that table, whereas D and trimming were derived from the DNA. This table holds more than 150,000 clones, 89% found once. The CDR3 has 17 amino acids. Sequenced: peripheral blood. This TCR was sampled from a man aged 40-49 years with acute or convalescent COVID-19. The chain uses TRBV12-2 and TRBJ1-5; the D call of TRBD1 is as the table states it, not checked on the DNA. TRBV12-2 is a known pseudogene. CDR3 in amino acids: CASRWTGNRPSNQPQHF. The CDR3 bases are TGTGCAAGTCGCTGGACAGGGAATAGGCCGAGCAATCAGCCCCAGCATTTT.